This TCR beta chain was documented in a study of shared clonotypes between healthy human individuals. Whole-study findings and limits: What limited the represented genetic and exposure-history diversity was the small number of donors.

Terminally differentiated effector memory CD45RA+ cells were excluded from the naive CD8 cells, which were CD45RO-negative and positively selected for CCR7. Per the study methods: ImmunoSEQ output lacked quality scores and full-length reads, limiting matched filtering. Profiled with immunoSEQ multiplex PCR; TCRdb holds only in-frame clones, not every one. The DNA was the basis for D and trimming; V, J and clone size are from that table. The data show about 2.2 million clones, approximately 94% seen once. Notes on this clone: Antigen unknown.

This TCR was recovered from a young man in good health. Some clones in this sample may be carry-over from other donors' samples. Material for sequencing was naive CD8+ T cells from PBMCs.

The CDR3 sequence: CASSSRLAGVGELFF. The CDR3 nucleotides read TGCGCCAGCAGCTCGAGACTAGCGGGCGTCGGGGAGCTGTTTTTT. The genes are TRBV5-1 and TRBJ2-2; TRBD2 matches at 10 bases. The germline V gene encodes CDR1 SGHRS and CDR2 YFSETQ. The CDR3 has 15 amino acids. Germline trimming cut 3 bases from V and 7 bases from J; bases unmatched to any gene: 6.